This is a list of T cell receptor beta chains from one sample in a study of radiotherapy plus CTLA-4 blockade in lung cancer. The method was immunoSEQ multiplex PCR; TCRdb's version includes in-frame clones alone and lacks a portion of them. The table shows some 37,000 clones, with over 70% occurring only once. The material sequenced was peripheral blood, taken from a patient treated with radiotherapy plus ipilimumab. These receptors were collected from a human donor with non-small cell lung cancer who had stable disease on radiotherapy plus ipilimumab. CDR3s include the opening cysteine and the closing phenylalanine or tryptophan. A D gene is named only where the DNA matches it firmly. Size is stated for part of the rows, as once, few or many counts, or as a class when the clone is expanded.

v_call: TRBV2; clone_size: few; d_call: NA; j_call: TRBJ1-3; cdr3_nt: TGTGCCAGCAGTGAAACGGCCTCTGGAAACACCATATATTTT; cdr3_aa: CASSETASGNTIYF
v_call: TRBV9; clone_size: once; d_call: NA; j_call: TRBJ2-6; cdr3_nt: TGTGCCAGCAGCTCACCAGTCTCTGGGGCCAACGTCCTGACTTTC; cdr3_aa: CASSSPVSGANVLTF
v_call: TRBV7-4; clone_size: NA; d_call: NA; j_call: TRBJ2-1; cdr3_nt: TGTGCCAGCAGCTTACAGCGCTCCTACTACAATGAGCAGTTCTTC; cdr3_aa: CASSLQRSYYNEQFF
v_call: TRBV5-1; clone_size: NA; d_call: NA; j_call: TRBJ1-6; cdr3_nt: TGCGCCAGCGCCATCGGGGTGGGCAATTCACCCCTCCACTTT; cdr3_aa: CASAIGVGNSPLHF
v_call: TRBV19; clone_size: NA; d_call: NA; j_call: TRBJ1-1; cdr3_nt: TGTGCCAGTAGTATCACCAGCCGCGGAACTGAAGCTTTCTTT; cdr3_aa: CASSITSRGTEAFF
v_call: TRBV30; clone_size: NA; d_call: NA; j_call: TRBJ1-2; cdr3_nt: TGTGCCTGGAGCGGACGCACTGAGGGCTACACCTTC; cdr3_aa: CAWSGRTEGYTF
v_call: TRBV6-4; clone_size: NA; d_call: NA; j_call: TRBJ2-3; cdr3_nt: TGTGCCAAACGACCTAAAAGAGGAGACAGCACAGATACGCAGTATTTT; cdr3_aa: CAKRPKRGDSTDTQYF
v_call: TRBV5-1; clone_size: NA; d_call: NA; j_call: TRBJ2-5; cdr3_nt: TGCGCCAGCAGCTTGGGGGGGTACCAAGAGACCCAGTACTTC; cdr3_aa: CASSLGGYQETQYF
v_call: TRBV9; clone_size: NA; d_call: NA; j_call: TRBJ2-1; cdr3_nt: TGTGCCAGCAGCGCTCTGGGGCTGGGCAATGAGCAGTTCTTC; cdr3_aa: CASSALGLGNEQFF
v_call: TRBV6-6; clone_size: NA; d_call: NA; j_call: TRBJ1-2; cdr3_nt: TGTGCCAGCAGACAGGGTCGGGAGGGCTACACCTTC; cdr3_aa: CASRQGREGYTF
v_call: TRBV4-3; clone_size: NA; d_call: TRBD1; j_call: TRBJ1-5; cdr3_nt: TGCGCCAGCAGCCACGGACAGGGGGGCAATCAGCCCCAGCATTTT; cdr3_aa: CASSHGQGGNQPQHF
v_call: TRBV30; clone_size: NA; d_call: NA; j_call: TRBJ2-2; cdr3_nt: TGTGCCTGGAGTCTCGGTGGGGGGAGGGGGGCTTACACCGGGGAGCTGTTTTTT; cdr3_aa: CAWSLGGGRGAYTGELFF
v_call: TRBV2; clone_size: NA; d_call: NA; j_call: TRBJ2-3; cdr3_nt: TGTGCCAGCAGCGAGGGACTCCTAATCACAGATACGCAGTATTTT; cdr3_aa: CASSEGLLITDTQYF
v_call: TRBV4-3; clone_size: NA; d_call: TRBD1; j_call: TRBJ1-2; cdr3_nt: TGCGCCAGCAGCCAAGATGGCAGGGCAGGGGGTGGCTACACCTTC; cdr3_aa: CASSQDGRAGGGYTF
v_call: TRBV4-1; clone_size: NA; d_call: NA; j_call: TRBJ1-1; cdr3_nt: TGCGCCAGCAGCCAAGGCCCCACTGAAGCTTTCTTT; cdr3_aa: CASSQGPTEAFF
v_call: TRBV6-5; clone_size: NA; d_call: NA; j_call: TRBJ2-7; cdr3_nt: TGTGCCAGCAGAACAAGCTCCTACGAGCAGTACTTC; cdr3_aa: CASRTSSYEQYF
v_call: TRBV5-6; clone_size: few; d_call: NA; j_call: TRBJ1-6; cdr3_nt: TGTGCCAGCAGCACGGGGCGAAAGAATTCACCCCTCCACTTT; cdr3_aa: CASSTGRKNSPLHF
v_call: TRBV15; clone_size: once; d_call: NA; j_call: TRBJ1-5; cdr3_nt: TGTGCCACCAGCAGAGAGAGGGGCAATCAGCCCCAGCATTTT; cdr3_aa: CATSRERGNQPQHF
v_call: TRBV19; clone_size: NA; d_call: NA; j_call: TRBJ1-2; cdr3_nt: TGTGCCAGTAGTAACCCAGGTTTAGGTTTTAACTATGGCTACACCTTC; cdr3_aa: CASSNPGLGFNYGYTF
v_call: TRBV18; clone_size: NA; d_call: NA; j_call: TRBJ2-7; cdr3_nt: TGTGCCAGCTCATCTCACCGGTGGTCCGAGCAGTACTTC; cdr3_aa: CASSSHRWSEQYF
v_call: TRBV5-4; clone_size: once; d_call: TRBD1; j_call: TRBJ1-6; cdr3_nt: TGTGCCAGCAGCTTGGGCCTAAGACAGGGGAATTCACCCCTCCACTTT; cdr3_aa: CASSLGLRQGNSPLHF
v_call: TRBV7-9; clone_size: once; d_call: TRBD1; j_call: TRBJ1-2; cdr3_nt: TGTGCCAGCAGCTACACAGGGGACTACACCTTC; cdr3_aa: CASSYTGDYTF
v_call: TRBV9; clone_size: NA; d_call: NA; j_call: TRBJ2-5; cdr3_nt: TGTGCCAGCAGTGGCGGGACCCAAGGAGAGACCCAGTACTTC; cdr3_aa: CASSGGTQGETQYF
v_call: TRBV2; clone_size: NA; d_call: NA; j_call: TRBJ1-5; cdr3_nt: TGTGCCAGCAGTAACCGACAGGCTAATCAGCCCCAGCATTTT; cdr3_aa: CASSNRQANQPQHF
v_call: TRBV11-3; clone_size: once; d_call: NA; j_call: TRBJ1-1; cdr3_nt: TGTGCCAGCAGCTTAGGTCGAGCTGAAGCTTTCTTT; cdr3_aa: CASSLGRAEAFF
v_call: TRBV6-6; clone_size: NA; d_call: NA; j_call: TRBJ1-1; cdr3_nt: TGTGCCAGCAGGCTGACAGCGAACACTGAAGCTTTCTTT; cdr3_aa: CASRLTANTEAFF
v_call: TRBV11-2; clone_size: NA; d_call: TRBD1; j_call: TRBJ2-7; cdr3_nt: TGTGCCAGCAGCTTAGATACCTGGGCAGGGGGCTTTTCCTACGAGCAGTACTTC; cdr3_aa: CASSLDTWAGGFSYEQYF
v_call: TRBV7-8; clone_size: NA; d_call: NA; j_call: TRBJ1-3; cdr3_nt: TGTGCCAGCAGCCCCTCCTCCGGGGACTTCTCTGGAAACACCATATATTTT; cdr3_aa: CASSPSSGDFSGNTIYF
v_call: TRBV4-1; clone_size: NA; d_call: NA; j_call: TRBJ2-1; cdr3_nt: TGCGCCAGCAGACATGTAGCCGGGACCGGGGATTACAATGAGCAGTTCTTC; cdr3_aa: CASRHVAGTGDYNEQFF
v_call: TRBV7-6; clone_size: NA; d_call: TRBD1; j_call: TRBJ1-3; cdr3_nt: TGTGCCAGCAGCTCCCGGGGACAGGGTGGTGGAAACACCATATATTTT; cdr3_aa: CASSSRGQGGGNTIYF
v_call: TRBV4-1; clone_size: NA; d_call: NA; j_call: TRBJ2-5; cdr3_nt: TGCGCCAGCAGCCAAGAGGCCCAGGGCCTCCAAGAGACCCAGTACTTC; cdr3_aa: CASSQEAQGLQETQYF
v_call: TRBV19; clone_size: once; d_call: TRBD2; j_call: TRBJ2-5; cdr3_nt: TGTGCCAGTAGTTTCGGACTAGAAGAGACCCAGTACTTC; cdr3_aa: CASSFGLEETQYF
v_call: TRBV13; clone_size: NA; d_call: NA; j_call: TRBJ1-3; cdr3_nt: TGTGCCAGCAGCGTAAGACGGGGACGAGACTCTGGAAACACCATATATTTT; cdr3_aa: CASSVRRGRDSGNTIYF
v_call: TRBV30; clone_size: NA; d_call: NA; j_call: TRBJ1-2; cdr3_nt: TGTGCCTGGAGTGATAGCGGCCGGGGAGGCTACACCTTC; cdr3_aa: CAWSDSGRGGYTF
v_call: TRBV7-9; clone_size: NA; d_call: NA; j_call: TRBJ1-1; cdr3_nt: TGTGCCAGCAGCTTAACGGCTACTAACACTGAAGCTTTCTTT; cdr3_aa: CASSLTATNTEAFF
v_call: TRBV27; clone_size: NA; d_call: NA; j_call: TRBJ1-1; cdr3_nt: TGTGCCAGCAGTTTAGGTGGGGGGCTTACTGAAGCTTTCTTT; cdr3_aa: CASSLGGGLTEAFF
v_call: TRBV7-2; clone_size: NA; d_call: NA; j_call: TRBJ2-1; cdr3_nt: TGTGCCAGCCGACCCGGGGGGCGGGGGATGAATGAGCAGTTCTTC; cdr3_aa: CASRPGGRGMNEQFF